The 22 T cell receptor beta chains below all came from one sample that was sequenced in a study of blood T cell repertoires in COVID-19. Profiling relied on immunoSEQ multiplex PCR, and the TCRdb table lists in-frame clones only, not all of them. Of 30,000 to 45,000 clones in the sample, approximately 80% were seen once. The sequenced sample was peripheral blood. Receptor source: a man aged 55 to 70 with active COVID-19.

The CDR3 nucleotides are TGTGCCAGCAGTGAATCTGTACGGATCACAGCTTCTAACTATGGCTACACCTTC. The encoded protein is CASSESVRITASNYGYTF. The J gene is TRBJ1-2, the V gene TRBV6-1, with unresolved D. The CDR3 contains 18 residues. V was trimmed by 2 bases and J by 0 bases, leaving 19 bases between them. Per germline, CDR1 MNHNS and CDR2 SASEGT.

This clone appeared a few times. This chain connects TRBV6-2 or TRBV6-3 to TRBJ1-5; TRBD1 is a possible D gene (5 bases). Trimming left V 7 bases short and J 4 bases short, with 14 bases between. The germline CDR1 and CDR2 sequences are MNHEY and SVGEGT. CDR3 length: 14 residues. CDR3 in amino acids: CASTPGLGNQPQHF. In DNA, the CDR3 is TGTGCCAGCACCCCGGGACTCGGGAATCAGCCCCAGCATTTT.

The chain carries TRBV6-1 and TRBJ1-1, with a tentative D call TRBD1 (6 bases). CDR3 length: 14 residues. Germline V gives CDR1 MNHNS, CDR2 SASEGT. The ends were cut back, 0 bases at V and 4 bases at J, with 9 bases in the middle. CDR3 DNA: TGTGCCAGCAGTGAAGCGGGGGGGCCCACTGAAGCTTTCTTT. Protein sequence: CASSEAGGPTEAFF.

The gene calls are TRBV28 and TRBJ1-5; possible D gene TRBD1, 5 bases. The CDR3 is made up of 15 amino acids. V lost 3 bases to trimming and J lost 1 base, with 10 bases between them. Germline CDR1 MDHEN, CDR2 SYDVKM. Written as DNA, the CDR3 is TGTGCCAGCAGTTTCGCGGGGCCAAGCAATCAGCCCCAGCATTTT. Its protein is CASSFAGPSNQPQHF.

The chain uses TRBV7-6 and TRBJ2-5, with D perhaps matching TRBD1 (6 bases). There are 14 residues in the CDR3. V was clipped by 2 bases and J by 4 bases, with 11 bases between them. Looked up from germline, CDR1 is SGHVS and CDR2 is FNYEAQ. CDR3 residues: CASSLRTGTETQYF. The CDR3 DNA reads TGTGCCAGCAGCTTAAGAACAGGGACAGAGACCCAGTACTTC.

Only one count was recorded for this clone. The genes are TRBV19 and TRBJ2-7, with 7 positions matching TRBD2. V shed 6 bases and J 1 base; nucleotides not matched to a gene: 3. The CDR3 is made up of 13 amino acids. Looked up from germline, CDR1 is LNHDA and CDR2 is SQIVND (reference sequence). CDR3 region: CASRGGLSYEQYF. For the CDR3, the DNA is TGTGCCAGTAGGGGGGGGTTATCCTACGAGCAGTACTTC.

This chain connects TRBV27 to TRBJ1-2; tentatively, D is TRBD1 (5 bases). The CDR3 totals 16 residues. V was cut by 0 bases and J by 1 base, with 12 bases left in between. Germline CDR1 reads MNHEY; CDR2 reads SMNVEV (reference sequence). CDR3 loop: CASSLSGGQGNYGYTF. DNA for the CDR3: TGTGCCAGCAGTTTATCGGGAGGCCAGGGTAACTATGGCTACACCTTC.

This chain links TRBV11-2 with TRBJ1-2; 7 nucleotides match TRBD1. This CDR3 is 14 amino acids long. J lost 8 bases, V lost 3 bases, and 9 bases had no gene match. Germline V gives CDR1 SGHAT, CDR2 FQNNGV. CDR3 nucleotide sequence: TGTGCCAGCAGCTTTAAGACAGGGCCTCTAGGCTACACCTTC. It yields the protein CASSFKTGPLGYTF.

This clone was seen a handful of times. The chain carries TRBV2 and TRBJ1-2; 10 bases are shared with TRBD1. Germline CDR1 is SNHLY and CDR2 is FYNNEI. With 6 bases clipped from V and 2 bases from J, the junction kept 15 bases outside the gene matches. There are 18 residues in the CDR3. CDR3 sequence reads: CASRPRGPGTGDNYGYTF. CDR3 nucleotide sequence: TGTGCCAGCAGGCCCAGGGGTCCCGGGACAGGGGACAACTATGGCTACACCTTC.

The chain uses TRBV7-2 and TRBJ1-2; D perhaps matches TRBD1 (6 bases). The CDR3 length is 16 residues. Germline V gene sequence: CDR1 SGHTA, CDR2 FQGNSA. V was clipped by 5 bases and J by 0 bases, with 16 bases between them. In DNA, the CDR3 is TGTGCCAGCAGCCCCCTCCGGGGGGCAACTAACTATGGCTACACCTTC. Translation gives CASSPLRGATNYGYTF.

The chain carries TRBV4-3 and TRBJ2-3; 10 bases agree with TRBD2. Trimming took 0 bases from V and 9 from J; bases not matched to a gene: 15. The CDR3 consists of 18 residues. The germline gives CDR1 LGHNA, CDR2 YSLEER. The chain's CDR3 is CASSQDLGASGGRGTQYF. Here the CDR3 DNA reads TGCGCCAGCAGCCAAGATCTCGGGGCTAGCGGGGGACGGGGAACGCAGTATTTT.

The V call is TRBV5-1, the J call TRBJ2-3; no clear D. This CDR3 has 13 residues. V was pared by 5 bases and J by 2 bases, with 9 bases between. Germline V CDR1 and CDR2: SGHRS, YFSETQ. The CDR3: CASSFRSTDTQYF. The CDR3 nucleotides are TGCGCCAGCAGTTTCCGGTCCACAGATACGCAGTATTTT.

This clone occurred a few times. The genes are TRBV5-1 and TRBJ2-5, with TRBD1 identical over 9 bases. J lost 2 bases, V lost 4 bases, and 3 bases had no gene match. The CDR3 has 14 residues. CDR1 is SGHRS and CDR2 is YFSETQ in the germline V gene. The DNA for the CDR3 is TGCGCCAGCAGCGGACAGGGGCTACAAGAGACCCAGTACTTC. Its protein is CASSGQGLQETQYF.

This chain uses TRBV6-6 with TRBJ1-5; 9 nucleotides match TRBD1. The CDR3 spans 14 residues. V lost 8 bases and J lost 4; bases outside the gene matches: 6. Germline assignment: CDR1 MNHNY and CDR2 SVGAGI (reference sequence). CDR3 nucleotides: TGTGCCAGCCGGGACAGGGACTCGAATCAGCCCCAGCATTTT. Translation gives CASRDRDSNQPQHF.

This clone showed up just a few times. The chain combines TRBV5-5 with TRBJ1-2; D gene uncertain. V lost 1 base and J lost 7, with 14 bases in between. CDR3 length equals 14 residues. The germline gives CDR1 SGHKS, CDR2 YYEKEE (reference sequence). CDR3 residues: CASSLIAEGGGYTF. CDR3 bases: TGTGCCAGCAGCTTGATCGCGGAGGGCGGTGGCTACACCTTC.

CDR3 DNA: TGTGCCAGCAGTCCAGACAGGGGGCGAGGCTACACCTTC. It yields the protein CASSPDRGRGYTF. The chain has TRBV6-5 and TRBJ1-2, with TRBD1 matching over 10 bases. This CDR3 has 13 amino acids. Germline CDR1 is MNHEY and CDR2 is SVGAGI. J gave up 8 bases and V 5 bases, and 5 bases lay outside the gene matches.

The chain has TRBV5-6 and TRBJ1-5, with D unresolved. The CDR3 runs to 14 residues. V lost 6 bases to trimming and J lost 7 bases, with 17 bases between them. In germline, CDR1 is SGHDT, CDR2 YYEEEE. This CDR3 is CASTTWGGIQPQHF. CDR3 in DNA: TGTGCCAGCACCACTTGGGGAGGGATACAGCCCCAGCATTTT.

The chain links TRBV12-3 or TRBV12-4 to TRBJ1-2; unclear D gene. The V end lost 7 bases, the J end lost 2 bases, and 11 bases lay between the germline ends. This CDR3 comprises 13 residues. This chain's CDR3 is CASTPQLNYGYTF. For the CDR3, the DNA is TGTGCCAGCACCCCTCAGTTGAACTATGGCTACACCTTC.

The chain links TRBV14 to TRBJ2-5, with TRBD1 as a possible D gene (6 bases). Germline values: CDR1 SGHDN, CDR2 FVKESK. Deletions cut 4 bases from V and 7 bases from J, with 16 bases between. This CDR3 has 14 residues. The CDR3, as DNA: TGTGCCAGCAGCCGGGACATGAACCCGGGGACCCAGTACTTC. Its protein is CASSRDMNPGTQYF.

The CDR3, as DNA: TGTGCCAGTAGTTTTGGGGTGGAGGGTATTGAGCAGTTCTTC. The encoded protein is CASSFGVEGIEQFF. The chain couples TRBV19 to TRBJ2-1; possibly TRBD2 for D (6 bases). CDR1 is LNHDA, CDR2 SQIVND, per germline (reference sequence). V lost 5 bases and J 9 bases, leaving 17 bases between the germline ends. The CDR3 length is 14 residues.

The gene calls are TRBV5-1 and TRBJ1-2; D gene unclear. Germline-derived CDR1 and CDR2 are SGHRS and YFSETQ. The CDR3 covers 14 residues. V lost 3 bases and J 4 bases, leaving 13 bases between the germline ends. The CDR3 DNA sequence: TGCGCCAGCAGCTCCCCGGCAGGTTCCTATGGCTACACCTTC. Protein: CASSSPAGSYGYTF.

V usage is TRBV5-5 and J usage is TRBJ1-5; a weak D match, TRBD1 (5 bases). Trimming pared 2 bases from V and 3 bases from J, leaving 15 bases between. The CDR3 extends over 16 amino acids. Germline V CDR1 and CDR2: SGHKS, YYEKEE (reference sequence). The CDR3 here is CASSLSTTVPNQPQHF. The CDR3 DNA is TGTGCCAGCAGCTTATCCACGACAGTCCCCAATCAGCCCCAGCATTTT.